The clone carrying this T cell receptor (beta chain) was observed a few times. Libraries were prepared by immunoSEQ multiplex PCR; TCRdb keeps only in-frame clonotypes and omits some of them. The table records hundreds of thousands of clones, 67% of them present only once. V was cut by 1 base and J by 4 bases, with 17 bases left in between. Germline CDR1 is SGHDN and CDR2 is FVKESK. There are 16 residues in the CDR3. This sample was included in a study of cytotoxic CD8 clonotypes in ibrutinib-treated CLL. V is TRBV14 and J is TRBJ2-7; D not certain. The receptor's source is a human donor with chronic lymphocytic leukemia. The sequences come from PBMCs, collected after 36 months of ibrutinib treatment. CDR3 loop: CASSQVEGRGAYEQYF. The CDR3 DNA is TGTGCCAGCAGCCAAGTCGAAGGCAGAGGAGCGTACGAGCAGTACTTC.